A single sample gave rise to the 8 T cell receptor beta chains below, sequenced in a study of blood T cell repertoires in COVID-19. The table came from immunoSEQ multiplex PCR; TCRdb's copy has only in-frame clones and leaves some out. The data hold more than 95,000 clones, with 85% to 90% observed a single time. Sample: peripheral blood. These receptors all come from a woman older than 75 with acute or convalescent COVID-19.

The chain has TRBV6-5 and TRBJ1-1, with TRBD1 identical over 7 bases. This CDR3 region has 13 residues. Germline CDR1 is MNHEY and CDR2 is SVGAGI. The V segment lost 6 bases and the J segment 8 bases; nucleotides outside the gene matches: 9. Here the CDR3 reads CASRDSGGSEAFF. CDR3 nucleotides: TGTGCCAGCAGAGACTCAGGGGGTAGCGAAGCTTTCTTT.

This clone showed up just a few times. The chain couples TRBV5-1 to TRBJ2-5; weak D call: TRBD2 (6 bases). CDR3 length: 18 residues. Looked up from germline, CDR1 is SGHRS and CDR2 is YFSETQ. The V end lost 5 bases, the J end lost 7 bases, and 30 bases lay between the germline ends. The CDR3 spells CASSSQRPPGLQGGTQYF. The CDR3 DNA follows: TGCGCCAGCAGTTCTCAGCGCCCTCCGGGACTCCAGGGCGGGACCCAGTACTTC.

The chain carries TRBV9 and TRBJ1-1, with D perhaps matching TRBD1 (6 bases). The CDR3 covers 15 residues. With 4 bases removed from V and 1 base from J, the gap between germline ends came to 14 bases. Germline V CDR1 and CDR2: SGDLS, YYNGEE. CDR3 loop: CASSPQGQPNTEAFF. The CDR3, as DNA: TGTGCCAGCAGCCCTCAGGGACAACCGAACACTGAAGCTTTCTTT.

This clone was counted between two and nine times. The chain recombines TRBV7-9 with TRBJ1-4; 9 bases agree with TRBD1. Germline lookup yields CDR1 SEHNR and CDR2 FQNEAQ (reference sequence). CDR3 length: 15 amino acids. Germline trimming cut 5 bases from V and 5 bases from J; bases unmatched to any gene: 6. Written as DNA, the CDR3 is TGTGCCAGCAGCCTTGGACAGGGGAGAAATGAAAAACTGTTTTTT. It is translated as CASSLGQGRNEKLFF.

With regard to this clone: Mismatch with germline at one junction end may stem from a read error. The J gene is TRBJ1-6, the V gene TRBV5-6; 10 bases agree with TRBD1. This CDR3 has 15 amino acids. Germline values: CDR1 SGHDT, CDR2 YYEEEE. CDR3 sequence reads: CASRRQGAGNLPLHF. CDR3 bases: TGTGCCAGCAGACGACAGGGGGCTGGAAATTTACCCCTCCACTTT.

The chain recombines TRBV4-3 with TRBJ1-6; a weak D match, TRBD1 (5 bases). Germline CDR1 is LGHNA and CDR2 is YSLEER. This CDR3 comprises 16 residues. V was trimmed by 1 base and J by 9 bases, leaving 16 bases between them. In DNA form, the CDR3 reads TGCGCCAGCAGCCAAGGACCACCAGGGCTGATTTCACCCCTCCACTTT. Encoded protein: CASSQGPPGLISPLHF.

This clone was picked up one time. The rearrangement uses TRBV5-1 and TRBJ1-2; 7 nucleotides align to TRBD1. Germline V gives CDR1 SGHRS, CDR2 YFSETQ. The CDR3 runs 14 residues. J was trimmed by 4 bases and V by 4 bases; bases with no gene match: 7. CDR3 in DNA: TGCGCCAGCAGCGATTACAGGGGAGGCTATGGCTACACCTTC. Protein: CASSDYRGGYGYTF.

The chain joins TRBV5-1 to TRBJ1-2, with D perhaps matching TRBD1 (5 bases). This CDR3 contains 15 residues. V was trimmed by 4 bases and J by 6 bases, leaving 19 bases between them. CDR1 and CDR2 from the germline V gene are SGHRS and YFSETQ. CDR3 nucleotides: TGCGCCAGCAGCGAGGACACTTACTCGGGGGATGGCTACACCTTC. Translated, it gives CASSEDTYSGDGYTF. Full variable domain (outside the CDR3, taken from reference TRBV5-1 and TRBJ1-2): KAGVTQTPRYLIKTRGQQVTLSCSPISGHRSVSWYQQTPGQGLQFLFEYFSETQRNKGNFPGRFSGRQFSNSRSEMNVSTLELGDSALYLCASSEDTYSGDGYTFGSGTRLTVV.